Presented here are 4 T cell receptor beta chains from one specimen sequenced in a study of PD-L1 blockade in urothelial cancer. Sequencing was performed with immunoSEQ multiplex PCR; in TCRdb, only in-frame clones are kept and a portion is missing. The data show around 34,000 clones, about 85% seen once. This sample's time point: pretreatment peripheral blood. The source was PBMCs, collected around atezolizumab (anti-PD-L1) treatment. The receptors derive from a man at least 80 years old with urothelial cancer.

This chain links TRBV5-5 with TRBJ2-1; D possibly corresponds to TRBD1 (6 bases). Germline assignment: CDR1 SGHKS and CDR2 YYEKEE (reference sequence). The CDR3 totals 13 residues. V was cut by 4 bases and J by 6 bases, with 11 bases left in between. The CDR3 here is CASSPSRGNEQFF. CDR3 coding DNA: TGTGCCAGCAGCCCTTCCAGGGGCAATGAGCAGTTCTTC.

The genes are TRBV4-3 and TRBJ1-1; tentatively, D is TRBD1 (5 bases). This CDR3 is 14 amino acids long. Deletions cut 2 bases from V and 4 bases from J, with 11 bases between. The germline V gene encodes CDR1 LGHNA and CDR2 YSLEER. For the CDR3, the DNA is TGCGCCAGCAGCCAAACGGGGGTAGGCACTGAAGCTTTCTTT. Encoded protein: CASSQTGVGTEAFF.

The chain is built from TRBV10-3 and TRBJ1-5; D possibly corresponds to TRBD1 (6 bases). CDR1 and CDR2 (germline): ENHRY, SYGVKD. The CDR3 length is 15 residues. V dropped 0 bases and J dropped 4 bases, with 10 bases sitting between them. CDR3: CAISESGQGNQPQHF. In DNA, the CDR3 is TGTGCCATCAGTGAGTCGGGGCAGGGGAATCAGCCCCAGCATTTT.

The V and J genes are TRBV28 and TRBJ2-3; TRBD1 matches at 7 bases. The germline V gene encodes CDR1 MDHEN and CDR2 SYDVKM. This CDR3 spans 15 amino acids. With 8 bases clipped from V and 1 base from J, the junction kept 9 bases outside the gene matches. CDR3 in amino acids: CASREQGPGTDTQYF. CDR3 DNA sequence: TGTGCCAGCCGGGAACAGGGGCCTGGCACAGATACGCAGTATTTT.